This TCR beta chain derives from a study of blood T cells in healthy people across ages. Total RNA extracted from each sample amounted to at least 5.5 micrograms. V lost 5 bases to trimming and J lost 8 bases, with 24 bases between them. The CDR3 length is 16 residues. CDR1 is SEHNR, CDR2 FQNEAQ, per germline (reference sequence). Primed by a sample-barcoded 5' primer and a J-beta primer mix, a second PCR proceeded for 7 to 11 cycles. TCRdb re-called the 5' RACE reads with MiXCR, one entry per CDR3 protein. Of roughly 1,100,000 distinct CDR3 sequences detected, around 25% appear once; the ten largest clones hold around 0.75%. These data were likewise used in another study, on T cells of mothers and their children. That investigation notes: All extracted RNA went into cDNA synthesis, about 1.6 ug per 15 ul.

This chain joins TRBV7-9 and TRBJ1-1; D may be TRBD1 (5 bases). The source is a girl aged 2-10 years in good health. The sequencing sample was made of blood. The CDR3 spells CASSRKAQGAWGEAFF. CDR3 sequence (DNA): TGTGCCAGCAGCCGGAAAGCCCAGGGCGCGTGGGGAGAAGCTTTCTTT.